The present T cell receptor beta chain was sequenced within a study of graft-versus-host responses after intestinal transplantation. Remarks on this clone: Its antigen is still unknown.

Study-wide results and limits: Among circulating GvH clones, peak levels were associated with early post-transplant declines in HvG clones.

TCRdb's copy holds only in-frame clones and misses some; the assay was immunoSEQ multiplex PCR. The table shows tens of thousands of clones, with 91% occurring only once. The CDR3 loop spans 12 amino acids. Trimming took off 11 bases at V and 4 bases at J, with 9 bases between the two ends. The germline gives CDR1 LNHDA, CDR2 SQIVND (reference sequence). This sequence was found in a human patient who received an intestinal transplant, so some T cells may come from the graft donor. The starting material was PBMCs, obtained approximately 320 days after intestinal transplant. The chain joins TRBV19 to TRBJ1-6; TRBD1 is a possible D gene (6 bases). The CDR3 DNA reads as TGTGCCGGGACAAAATATAATTCACCCCTCCACTTT. Its protein is CAGTKYNSPLHF. Full variable domain (missing parts from reference TRBV19 and TRBJ1-6): DGGITQSPKYLFRKEGQNVTLSCEQNLNHDAMYWYRQDPGQGLRLIYYSQIVNDFQKGDIAEGYSVSREKKESFPLTVTSAQKNPTAFYLCAGTKYNSPLHFGNGTRLTVT.